This TCR beta chain came from a study of shared clonotypes between healthy human individuals. The sample holds one count of this clone. Other DNA sequences of this sample code for an identical CDR3. V was clipped by 3 bases and J by 3 bases, with 6 bases between them. CDR3 size: 12 residues. In germline, CDR1 is SEHNR, CDR2 FQNEAQ (reference sequence). The naive CD8 subset, CD45RO-negative cells positively selected for CCR7, excluded terminally differentiated effector memory CD45RA+ cells. Measured with immunoSEQ multiplex PCR; TCRdb has only the in-frame clones, and not every one. In the table there are 800,000 to 950,000 clones, 96% of which are singletons.

The sequence came from a man aged 25-45 years in good health. The source material was naive CD8+ T cells sorted from blood. The V gene is TRBV7-9, the J gene TRBJ2-7; D unresolved. This CDR3 reads CASSLELYEQYF. CDR3 sequence (DNA): TGTGCCAGCAGCTTGGAGCTCTACGAGCAGTACTTC.